This TCR beta chain comes out of a study of blood T cell repertoires in COVID-19. Study background: The samples span acute and convalescent COVID-19 from the United States, Italy and Spain.

As originally analysed: Amplification with reference gene primers provided the estimates of nucleated cell counts. Sequencing used immunoSEQ multiplex PCR; TCRdb keeps in-frame clones, though not all of them. Clone size and V and J calls were adopted from that table, with D and trimming inferred from the DNA. The sample consists of 210,000 or so clones, roughly nine tenths of them appearing once. Per the germline V gene, CDR1 is KGHSH and CDR2 is LQKENI. The length of the CDR3 is 11 residues. Trimming left V 3 bases short and J 10 bases short, with 9 bases between. The clonotype comes from a woman in her forties or fifties with acute or convalescent COVID-19. The source material was peripheral blood. The chain links TRBV18 to TRBJ1-1; D unresolved. The CDR3 bases are TGTGCCAGCTCACCCACTGCTGGAGCTTTCTTT. Translation: CASSPTAGAFF.